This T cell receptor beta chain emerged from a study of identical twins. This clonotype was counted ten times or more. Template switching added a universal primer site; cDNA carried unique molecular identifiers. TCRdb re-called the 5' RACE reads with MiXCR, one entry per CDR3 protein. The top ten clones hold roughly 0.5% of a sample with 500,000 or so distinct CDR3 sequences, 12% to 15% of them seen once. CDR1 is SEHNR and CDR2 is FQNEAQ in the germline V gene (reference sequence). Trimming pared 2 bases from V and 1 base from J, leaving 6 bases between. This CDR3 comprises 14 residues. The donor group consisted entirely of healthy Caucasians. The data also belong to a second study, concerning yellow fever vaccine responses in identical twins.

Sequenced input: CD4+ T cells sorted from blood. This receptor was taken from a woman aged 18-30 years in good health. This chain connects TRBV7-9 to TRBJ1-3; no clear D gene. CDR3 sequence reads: CASSLQGSGNTIYF. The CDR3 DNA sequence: TGTGCCAGCAGCTTACAAGGTTCTGGAAACACCATATATTTT.